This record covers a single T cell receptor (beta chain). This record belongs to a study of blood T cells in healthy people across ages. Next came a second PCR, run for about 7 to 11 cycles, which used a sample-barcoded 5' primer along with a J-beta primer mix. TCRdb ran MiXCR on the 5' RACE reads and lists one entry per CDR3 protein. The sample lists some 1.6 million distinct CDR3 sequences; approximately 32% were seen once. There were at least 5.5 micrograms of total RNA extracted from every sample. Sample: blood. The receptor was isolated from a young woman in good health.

CDR3 sequence reads: CASSQGLAEIYEQYF. The CDR3 region has the DNA TGTGCCAGCAGCCAAGGACTAGCGGAGATCTACGAGCAGTACTTC. V usage is TRBV14 and J usage is TRBJ2-4, with TRBD2 matching 9 bases. Matching the DNA end better, TRBJ2-7 makes the J call doubtful. CDR1 and CDR2 (germline): SGHDN, FVKESK. The CDR3 sequence is 15 residues long.